This is a list of T cell receptor beta chains from one sample in a study of blood T cell repertoires in COVID-19. The assay was immunoSEQ multiplex PCR, and TCRdb's table has in-frame clones only and misses some. Of 200,000 to 250,000 clones listed, around nine tenths are singletons. The specimen sequenced was PBMCs or T cells enriched from blood (not recorded which). The source of these receptors is a woman between 25 and 40 years old who had been exposed to COVID-19. Each CDR3 is given with its conserved first and last residue. Some rows have no size entry. The others give once, few or many, or a class for an expanded clone.

abundance: once
v_gene: TRBV24-1
CDR3aa: CATSHGTGTGETQYF

abundance: -
v_gene: TRBV5-4
CDR3aa: CASSLDRGNSPLHF

abundance: -
v_gene: TRBV30
CDR3aa: CAWSTQGGQPQHF

abundance: few
v_gene: TRBV30
CDR3aa: CAWSDRGATNEKLFF

abundance: once
v_gene: TRBV28
CDR3aa: CASSPPQGLSEKLFF

abundance: -
v_gene: TRBV28
CDR3aa: CASSLVTVGRYSNQPQHF

abundance: few
v_gene: TRBV11-2
CDR3aa: CASSYGPQGEKLFF

abundance: -
v_gene: TRBV4-1
CDR3aa: CASSARVLGELFF

abundance: few
v_gene: TRBV6-1
CDR3aa: CASSQAFSGNTIYF

abundance: -
v_gene: TRBV5-6
CDR3aa: CASSFSFGIAKNIQYF

abundance: -
v_gene: TRBV2
CDR3aa: CASSDGRTQETQYF

abundance: -
v_gene: TRBV11-2
CDR3aa: CASRPFGSSYNEQFF

abundance: -
v_gene: TRBV24-1
CDR3aa: CATSDHGLVEEQFF

abundance: -
v_gene: TRBV5-1
CDR3aa: CASTLVGGNTEAFF

abundance: once
v_gene: TRBV20-1
CDR3aa: CSASALTSGRDSEQYF

abundance: -
v_gene: TRBV30
CDR3aa: CAWSRLAGVKNEQFF

abundance: -
v_gene: TRBV18
CDR3aa: CASSLQAANQPQHF

abundance: -
v_gene: TRBV28
CDR3aa: CASSLEGRGYGYTF

abundance: once
v_gene: TRBV27
CDR3aa: CASSITQGGTEAFF

abundance: -
v_gene: TRBV19
CDR3aa: CASSIIGTGVSEQYF

abundance: -
v_gene: TRBV5-1
CDR3aa: CASSLDRGGPDTQYF

abundance: -
v_gene: TRBV6-5
CDR3aa: CASSYSPTNEQFF

abundance: -
v_gene: TRBV6-1
CDR3aa: CASSEAGGVTEAFF

abundance: -
v_gene: TRBV6-5
CDR3aa: CASSYKSGTEQFF

abundance: -
v_gene: TRBV21-1
CDR3aa: CASSKGPDTNTGELFF

abundance: -
v_gene: TRBV6-5
CDR3aa: CASAPRRPYNEQFF

abundance: -
v_gene: TRBV6-1
CDR3aa: CASSEAGNYGYTF

abundance: -
v_gene: TRBV18
CDR3aa: CASSPQTGKAYEQYF

abundance: -
v_gene: TRBV6-5
CDR3aa: CASSYGGGTDTEAFF

abundance: -
v_gene: TRBV4-1
CDR3aa: CASRQPTSGRTNEQFF

abundance: -
v_gene: TRBV9
CDR3aa: CASSVGGQRTEAFF

abundance: -
v_gene: TRBV9
CDR3aa: CASSATSGRASYNEQFF